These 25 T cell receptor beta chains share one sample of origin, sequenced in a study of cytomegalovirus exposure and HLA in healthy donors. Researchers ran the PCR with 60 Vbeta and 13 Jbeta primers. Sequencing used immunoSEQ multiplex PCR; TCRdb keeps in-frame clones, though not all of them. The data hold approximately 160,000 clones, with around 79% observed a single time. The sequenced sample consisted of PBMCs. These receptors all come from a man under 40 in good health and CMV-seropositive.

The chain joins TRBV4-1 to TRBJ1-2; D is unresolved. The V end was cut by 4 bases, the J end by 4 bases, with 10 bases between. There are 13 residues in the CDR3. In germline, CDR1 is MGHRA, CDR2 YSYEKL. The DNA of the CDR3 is TGCGCCAGCAGCCCCCCCACGGGCTATGGCTACACCTTC. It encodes CASSPPTGYGYTF.

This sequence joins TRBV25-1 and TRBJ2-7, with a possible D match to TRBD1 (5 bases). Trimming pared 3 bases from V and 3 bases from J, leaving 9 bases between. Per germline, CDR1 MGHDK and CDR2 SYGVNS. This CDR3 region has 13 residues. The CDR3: CASSDSDSYEQYF. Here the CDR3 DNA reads TGTGCCAGCAGTGATTCTGACAGCTACGAGCAGTACTTC.

CDR3 region: CAISEGTGGQPQHF. CDR3 DNA: TGTGCCATCAGCGAAGGGACAGGGGGACAGCCCCAGCATTTT. This chain uses TRBV10-3 with TRBJ1-5; 11 nucleotides line up with TRBD1. The V segment lost 6 bases and the J segment 7 bases; nucleotides outside the gene matches: 5. The CDR3 covers 14 residues. From germline, CDR1 is ENHRY and CDR2 SYGVKD.

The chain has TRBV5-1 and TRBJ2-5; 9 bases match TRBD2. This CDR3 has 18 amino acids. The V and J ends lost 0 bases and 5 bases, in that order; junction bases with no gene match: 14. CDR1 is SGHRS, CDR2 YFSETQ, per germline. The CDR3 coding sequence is TGCGCCAGCAGCTTGGCCTACGGCCTAGCGGGAAAAAGGGAGACCCAGTACTTC. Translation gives CASSLAYGLAGKRETQYF.

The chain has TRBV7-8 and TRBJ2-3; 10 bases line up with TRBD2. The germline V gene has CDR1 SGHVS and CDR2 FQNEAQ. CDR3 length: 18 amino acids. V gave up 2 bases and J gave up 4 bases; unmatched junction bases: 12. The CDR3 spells CASSLMGSGRILADTQYF. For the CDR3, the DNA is TGTGCCAGCAGCTTAATGGGTAGCGGGAGGATTCTGGCAGATACGCAGTATTTT.

In DNA, the CDR3 is TGTGCCATCAGGTCGGGACAGGGGGACAATGAGCAGTTCTTC. This codes for CAIRSGQGDNEQFF. The rearrangement joins TRBV10-3 to TRBJ2-1; the match to TRBD1 covers 11 bases. The CDR3 consists of 14 residues. The germline V gene encodes CDR1 ENHRY and CDR2 SYGVKD. The V segment lost 6 bases and the J segment 5 bases; nucleotides outside the gene matches: 3.

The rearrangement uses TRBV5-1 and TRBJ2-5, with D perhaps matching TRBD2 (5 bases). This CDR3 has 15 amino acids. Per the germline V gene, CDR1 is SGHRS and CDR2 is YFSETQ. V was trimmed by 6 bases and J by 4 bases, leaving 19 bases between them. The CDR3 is CASNSGEHRAETQYF. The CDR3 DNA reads TGCGCCAGCAACTCCGGGGAACACCGTGCAGAGACCCAGTACTTC. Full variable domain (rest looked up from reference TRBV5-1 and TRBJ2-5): KAGVTQTPRYLIKTRGQQVTLSCSPISGHRSVSWYQQTPGQGLQFLFEYFSETQRNKGNFPGRFSGRQFSNSRSEMNVSTLELGDSALYLCASNSGEHRAETQYFGPGTRLLVL.

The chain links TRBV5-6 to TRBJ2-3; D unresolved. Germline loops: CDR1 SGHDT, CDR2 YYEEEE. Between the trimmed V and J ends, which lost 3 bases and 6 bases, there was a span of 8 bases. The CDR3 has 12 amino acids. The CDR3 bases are TGTGCCAGCAGCTCCACGAGGGATACGCAGTATTTT. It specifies CASSSTRDTQYF.

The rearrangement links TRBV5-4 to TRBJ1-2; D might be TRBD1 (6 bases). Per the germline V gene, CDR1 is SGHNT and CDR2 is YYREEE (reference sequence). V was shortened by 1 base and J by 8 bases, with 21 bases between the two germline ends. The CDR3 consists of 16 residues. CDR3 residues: CASSLWGQDFFYGYTF. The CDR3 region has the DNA TGTGCCAGCAGCTTGTGGGGGCAGGATTTTTTCTACGGCTACACCTTC. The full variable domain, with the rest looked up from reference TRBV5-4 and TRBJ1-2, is ETGVTQSPTHLIKTRGQQVTLRCSSQSGHNTVSWYQQALGQGPQFIFQYYREEENGRGNFPPRFSGLQFPNYSSELNVNALELDDSALYLCASSLWGQDFFYGYTFGSGTRLTVV.

CDR3 in amino acids: CASSQAPENIQYF. CDR3 in DNA: TGTGCCAGCAGTCAAGCTCCGGAGAACATTCAGTACTTC. The rearrangement links TRBV28 to TRBJ2-4; D not certain. Trimming left V 5 bases short and J 7 bases short, with 12 bases between. CDR1 MDHEN and CDR2 SYDVKM come from the germline V gene. This CDR3 spans 13 amino acids.

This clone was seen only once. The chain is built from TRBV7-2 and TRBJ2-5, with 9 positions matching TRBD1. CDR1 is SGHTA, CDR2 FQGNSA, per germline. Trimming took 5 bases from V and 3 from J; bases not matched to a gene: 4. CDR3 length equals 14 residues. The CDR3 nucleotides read TGTGCCAGCAGCCCGGGGACAGGGAAAGAGACCCAGTACTTC. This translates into CASSPGTGKETQYF.

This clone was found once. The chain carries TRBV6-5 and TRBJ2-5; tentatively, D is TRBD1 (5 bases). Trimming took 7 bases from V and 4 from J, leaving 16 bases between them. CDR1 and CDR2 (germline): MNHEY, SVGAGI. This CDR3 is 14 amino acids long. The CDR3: CASMSVGLGETQYF. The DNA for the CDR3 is TGTGCCAGCATGAGTGTGGGGCTCGGAGAGACCCAGTACTTC.

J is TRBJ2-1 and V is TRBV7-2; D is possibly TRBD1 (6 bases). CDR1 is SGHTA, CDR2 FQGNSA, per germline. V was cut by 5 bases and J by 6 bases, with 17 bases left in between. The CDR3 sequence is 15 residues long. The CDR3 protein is CASSQGRRTLNEQFF. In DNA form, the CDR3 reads TGTGCCAGCAGCCAGGGGCGGCGGACTCTCAATGAGCAGTTCTTC.

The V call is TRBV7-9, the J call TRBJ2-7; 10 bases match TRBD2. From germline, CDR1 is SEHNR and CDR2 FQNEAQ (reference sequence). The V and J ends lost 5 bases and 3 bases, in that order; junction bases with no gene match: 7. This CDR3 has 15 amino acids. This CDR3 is CASSLGLAAIYEQYF. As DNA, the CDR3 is TGTGCCAGCAGCCTCGGACTAGCGGCAATCTACGAGCAGTACTTC. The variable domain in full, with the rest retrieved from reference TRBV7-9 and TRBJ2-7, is DTGVSQNPRHKITKRGQNVTFRCDPISEHNRLYWYRQTLGQGPEFLTYFQNEAQLEKSRLLSDRFSAERPKGSFSTLEIQRTEQGDSAMYLCASSLGLAAIYEQYFGPGTRLTVT.

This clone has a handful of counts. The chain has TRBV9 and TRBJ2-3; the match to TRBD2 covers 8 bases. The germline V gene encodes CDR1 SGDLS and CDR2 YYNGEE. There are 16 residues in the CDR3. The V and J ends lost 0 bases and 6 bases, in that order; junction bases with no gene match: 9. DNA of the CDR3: TGTGCCAGCAGCGTAGCGGGAGGGTCAGGGTCGGATACGCAGTATTTT. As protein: CASSVAGGSGSDTQYF.

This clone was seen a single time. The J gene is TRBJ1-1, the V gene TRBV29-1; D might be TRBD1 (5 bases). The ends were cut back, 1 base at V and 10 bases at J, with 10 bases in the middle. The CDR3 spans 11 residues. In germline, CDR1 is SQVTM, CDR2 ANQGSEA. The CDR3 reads CSVEVGGGAFF. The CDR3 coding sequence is TGCAGCGTTGAAGTCGGGGGGGGAGCTTTCTTT.

The CDR3 is CASSRGTAGNTIYF. CDR3 coding DNA: TGTGCCAGCAGTCGCGGGACAGCTGGAAACACCATATATTTT. The rearrangement links TRBV28 to TRBJ1-3, with 7 nucleotides matching TRBD1. Germline V gene lookup returns CDR1 MDHEN and CDR2 SYDVKM. This CDR3 comprises 14 residues. V lost 5 bases and J lost 2; bases outside the gene matches: 3.

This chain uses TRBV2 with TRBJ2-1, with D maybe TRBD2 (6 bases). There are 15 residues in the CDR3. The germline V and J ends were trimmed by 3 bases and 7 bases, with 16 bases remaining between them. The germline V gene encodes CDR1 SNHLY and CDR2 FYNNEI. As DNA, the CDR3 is TGTGCCAGCAGTGATAATAGCGGAAGGCTAAATGAGCAGTTCTTC. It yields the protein CASSDNSGRLNEQFF.

CDR3 bases: TGTGCCAGCAGATTTCGTCGTAGCAATCAGCCCCAGCATTTT. Translated: CASRFRRSNQPQHF. This chain joins TRBV27 and TRBJ1-5, with no clear D. The CDR3 extends over 14 amino acids. The germline gives CDR1 MNHEY, CDR2 SMNVEV (reference sequence). Trimming removed 6 bases at V and 0 bases at J, with 9 bases between.

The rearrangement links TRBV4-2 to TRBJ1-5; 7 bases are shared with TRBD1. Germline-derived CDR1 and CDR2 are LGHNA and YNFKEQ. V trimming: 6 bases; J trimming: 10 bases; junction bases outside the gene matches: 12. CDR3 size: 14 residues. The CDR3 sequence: CASRPDRRSSPQHF. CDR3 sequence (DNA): TGTGCCAGCAGGCCGGACAGGCGAAGTAGCCCCCAGCATTTT.

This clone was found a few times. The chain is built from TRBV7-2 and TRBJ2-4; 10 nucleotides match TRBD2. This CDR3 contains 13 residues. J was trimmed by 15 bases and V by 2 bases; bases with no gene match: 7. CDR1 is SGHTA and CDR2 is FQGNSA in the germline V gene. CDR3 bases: TGTGCCAGCAGCTTAAGCGGGGGGGCCAGTCGGTACTTC. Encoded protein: CASSLSGGASRYF.

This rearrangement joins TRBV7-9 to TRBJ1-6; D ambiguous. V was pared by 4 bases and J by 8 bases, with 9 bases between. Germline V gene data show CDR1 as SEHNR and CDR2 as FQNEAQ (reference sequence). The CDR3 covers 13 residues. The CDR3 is CASSSIEYSPLHF. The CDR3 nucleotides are TGTGCCAGCAGCTCAATCGAGTATTCACCCCTCCACTTT.

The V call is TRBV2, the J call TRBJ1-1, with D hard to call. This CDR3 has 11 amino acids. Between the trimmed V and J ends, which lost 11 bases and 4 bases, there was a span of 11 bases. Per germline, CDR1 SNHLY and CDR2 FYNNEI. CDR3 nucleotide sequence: TGTGCCCACGCACGGGGCACTGAAGCTTTCTTT. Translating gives CAHARGTEAFF. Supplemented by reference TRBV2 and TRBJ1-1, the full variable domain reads EPEVTQTPSHQVTQMGQEVILRCVPISNHLYFYWYRQILGQKVEFLVSFYNNEISEKSEIFDDQFSVERPDGSNFTLKIRSTKLEDSAMYFCAHARGTEAFFGQGTRLTVV.

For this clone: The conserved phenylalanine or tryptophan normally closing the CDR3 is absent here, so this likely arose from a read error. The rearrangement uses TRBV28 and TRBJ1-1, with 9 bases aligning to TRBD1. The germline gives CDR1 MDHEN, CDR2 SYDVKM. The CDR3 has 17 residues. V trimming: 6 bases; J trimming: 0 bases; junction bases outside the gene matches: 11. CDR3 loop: CASRSITGGAVNTEAFL. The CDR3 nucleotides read TGTGCCAGCAGGTCCATAACAGGGGGCGCGGTGAACACTGAAGCTTTCCTT.

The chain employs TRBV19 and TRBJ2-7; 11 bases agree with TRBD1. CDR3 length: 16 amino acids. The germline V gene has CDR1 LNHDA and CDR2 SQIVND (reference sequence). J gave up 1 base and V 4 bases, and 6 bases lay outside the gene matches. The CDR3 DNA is TGTGCCAGTAGTACCGGGACAGGGGGTTTGTCCTACGAGCAGTACTTC. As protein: CASSTGTGGLSYEQYF.